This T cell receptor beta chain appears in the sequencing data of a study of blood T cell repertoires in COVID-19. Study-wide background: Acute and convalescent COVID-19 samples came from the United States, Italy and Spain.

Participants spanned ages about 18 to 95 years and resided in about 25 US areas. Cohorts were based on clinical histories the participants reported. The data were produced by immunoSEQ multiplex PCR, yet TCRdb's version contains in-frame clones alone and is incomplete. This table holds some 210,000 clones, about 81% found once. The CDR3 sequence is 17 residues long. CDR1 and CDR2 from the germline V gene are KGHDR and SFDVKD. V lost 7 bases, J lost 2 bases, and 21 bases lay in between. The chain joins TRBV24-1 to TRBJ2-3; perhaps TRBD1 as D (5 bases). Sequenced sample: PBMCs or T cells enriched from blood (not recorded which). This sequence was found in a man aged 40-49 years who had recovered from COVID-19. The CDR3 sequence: CATSPSNSGFPTDTQYF. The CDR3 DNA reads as TGTGCCACCAGCCCCTCTAACTCAGGGTTTCCCACAGATACGCAGTATTTT.